The 12 T cell receptor beta chains listed next were all sequenced from one sample in a study of T cells in Graves' hyperthyroidism and ophthalmopathy. Amplification targeted TCR beta CDR3 regions from RNA transcripts. An initial round of RT-PCR targeting the TCR CDR3 relied on the HTBI primer set. TCRdb itself ran the multiplex PCR reads through MiXCR, one entry per CDR3 protein. In the table there are 130,000 to 150,000 distinct CDR3 sequences, around 20% of which are singletons. The specimen sequenced was blood. The source of these receptors is a woman between 50 and 59 years old with Graves' hyperthyroidism that later progressed to Graves' ophthalmopathy.

Many counts were recorded for this clonotype. The rearrangement links TRBV20-1 to TRBJ2-5; D gene unclear. Germline values: CDR1 DFQATT, CDR2 SNEGSKA (reference sequence). V lost 0 bases and J 1 base, leaving 12 bases between the germline ends. This CDR3 has 15 residues. The CDR3 DNA follows: TGCAGTGCTAGAGACTCTTTTGATCCCCAAGAGACCCAGTACTTC. Translation: CSARDSFDPQETQYF.

V and J are TRBV20-1 and TRBJ1-2; D not certain. V was cut by 2 bases and J by 4 bases, with 8 bases left in between. Germline CDR1 is DFQATT and CDR2 is SNEGSKA (reference sequence). This CDR3 region has 12 residues. The CDR3 loop reads CSARPAFYGYTF. The CDR3 DNA reads as TGCAGTGCTAGACCAGCCTTCTATGGCTACACCTTC.

This rearrangement joins TRBV10-3 to TRBJ2-2; D ambiguous. The CDR3 extends over 13 amino acids. CDR1 is ENHRY, CDR2 SYGVKD, per germline. V was shortened by 5 bases and J by 1 base, with 5 bases between the two germline ends. The CDR3 DNA is TGTGCCATCAGTAAGGAGAACACCGGGGAGCTGTTTTTT. Its translation: CAISKENTGELFF.

The chain uses TRBV2 and TRBJ1-1, with 7 positions matching TRBD1. The CDR3 spans 16 residues. Germline assignment: CDR1 SNHLY and CDR2 FYNNEI. The V gene end was trimmed by 8 bases and the J gene end by 4 bases; junction bases not matched to a gene: 16. The CDR3 sequence is CASDTSRQTGITEAFF. The CDR3 DNA is TGTGCCAGCGATACATCACGTCAGACAGGGATCACTGAAGCTTTCTTT.

This clonotype has just a few counts. CDR3 sequence (DNA): TGTGCCAGCAGCAAGACAGCCACCTACGAGCAGTACTTC. It yields the protein CASSKTATYEQYF. The chain employs TRBV5-4 and TRBJ2-7, with D tentatively TRBD1 (5 bases). The CDR3 consists of 13 residues. Germline CDR1 SGHNT, CDR2 YYREEE (reference sequence). Trimming took off 4 bases at V and 2 bases at J, with 10 bases between the two ends.

This clonotype has ten or more counts. V is TRBV30 and J is TRBJ2-7; 8 bases line up with TRBD2. The trim removed 0 bases at V and 7 bases at J, leaving 8 bases unmatched. This CDR3 is built from 14 residues. The germline V gene encodes CDR1 GTSNPN and CDR2 SVGIG (reference sequence). This chain's CDR3 is CAWSVPGGSGEQYF. CDR3 DNA sequence: TGTGCCTGGAGTGTACCGGGAGGGTCAGGGGAGCAGTACTTC.

In this sample, this clonotype turned up many times. J is TRBJ1-1 and V is TRBV20-1; D not resolved. CDR3 size: 12 residues. V was clipped by 1 base and J by 2 bases, with 5 bases between them. Germline CDR1 reads DFQATT; CDR2 reads SNEGSKA (reference sequence). CDR3: CSARGHNTEAFF. The CDR3 nucleotides are TGCAGTGCTAGAGGCCACAACACTGAAGCTTTCTTT.

This clonotype has more than one count but fewer than ten. For the CDR3, the DNA is TGTGCCAGCAGCTTGACACAGAACTATGGCTACACCTTC. It translates to CASSLTQNYGYTF. V usage is TRBV5-4 and J usage is TRBJ1-2; D not certain. Trimming pared 1 base from V and 2 bases from J, leaving 6 bases between. Germline values: CDR1 SGHNT, CDR2 YYREEE (reference sequence). This CDR3 region has 13 residues.

This chain joins TRBV7-9 and TRBJ2-1; TRBD2 matches 7 bases. In germline, CDR1 is SEHNR, CDR2 FQNEAQ (reference sequence). Trimming at V came to 5 bases and at J to 3 bases, leaving 10 bases not matched to a gene. CDR3 length equals 16 residues. The CDR3 loop reads CASSTDGRGSYNEQFF. Here the CDR3 DNA reads TGTGCCAGCAGCACCGACGGGCGGGGGAGCTACAATGAGCAGTTCTTC. The whole variable domain, filled in from reference TRBV7-9 and TRBJ2-1, reads DTGVSQNPRHKITKRGQNVTFRCDPISEHNRLYWYRQTLGQGPEFLTYFQNEAQLEKSRLLSDRFSAERPKGSFSTLEIQRTEQGDSAMYLCASSTDGRGSYNEQFFGPGTRLTVL.

This clonotype was seen repeatedly, ten times or more. The J gene is TRBJ2-5, the V gene TRBV2; D unclear. Trimming removed 7 bases from V and 2 bases from J, with 11 bases in between. Per the germline V gene, CDR1 is SNHLY and CDR2 is FYNNEI. The CDR3 is 13 amino acids. The CDR3 sequence is CASKEDHQETQYF. As DNA, the CDR3 is TGTGCCAGCAAAGAGGACCATCAAGAGACCCAGTACTTC.

V and J are TRBV28 and TRBJ2-1, with a tentative D call TRBD2 (6 bases). CDR3 size: 13 residues. Trimming took off 6 bases at V and 10 bases at J, with 16 bases between the two ends. The germline V gene has CDR1 MDHEN and CDR2 SYDVKM. The DNA of the CDR3 is TGTGCCAGCAGCCGACTAGACTCAGAAGAGCAGTTCTTC. Translating gives CASSRLDSEEQFF.

This clonotype was picked up a small number of times. The chain recombines TRBV30 with TRBJ2-7; D perhaps matches TRBD2 (6 bases). The germline V gene encodes CDR1 GTSNPN and CDR2 SVGIG (reference sequence). CDR3 size: 13 residues. Trimming took off 0 bases at V and 4 bases at J, with 10 bases between the two ends. The DNA for the CDR3 is TGTGCCTGGAGTGTACGGGGGAGGTACGAGCAGTACTTC. This translates into CAWSVRGRYEQYF.